This is a list of T cell receptor beta chains from one sample in a study of T cell responses to AZD1222 COVID-19 vaccine. TCRdb's copy holds only in-frame clones and misses some; the assay was immunoSEQ multiplex PCR. The sample lists 150,000 to 200,000 clones, approximately 93% occurring once. Sequencing was performed on peripheral blood, taken on day 0 of AZD1222 vaccination. The receptors were gathered from an adult in good health. The CDR3 runs from the conserved cysteine through the conserved F or W. D genes are given only for firm matches. Not all rows give a size; the values are once, few, many and, for expanded clones, a class.

abundance	j_gene	d_gene	v_gene	CDR3nt	CDR3aa
-	TRBJ2-2	TRBD2	TRBV5-1	TGCGCCAGCAGCTTTGACGGGGCGGGAGGCGGGGAGCTGTTTTTT	CASSFDGAGGGELFF
-	TRBJ1-5	TRBD1	TRBV19	TGTGCCAGTAGTAACGACAGGGGGTTAAATCAGCCCCAGCATTTT	CASSNDRGLNQPQHF
-	TRBJ2-7	TRBD1	TRBV19	TGTGCCAGTAGTATGGACAGGGGCGCGTCCTACGAGCAGTACTTC	CASSMDRGASYEQYF
-	TRBJ1-5	-	TRBV18	TGTGCCAGCTCACCAGGTTCGGATCAGCCCCAGCATTTT	CASSPGSDQPQHF
-	TRBJ1-2	TRBD1	TRBV27	TGTGCCAGCAGTCCGACGGACAGGGCGTATGGCTACACCTTC	CASSPTDRAYGYTF
-	TRBJ1-1	TRBD1	TRBV5-1	TGCGCCAGCAGCCGAGGGGGCCTGACCACTGAAGCTTTCTTT	CASSRGGLTTEAFF
-	TRBJ1-2	TRBD1	TRBV28	TGTGCCAGCAGTCCGGGGGACAGCCATGGCTACACCTTC	CASSPGDSHGYTF
once	TRBJ2-1	-	TRBV19	TGTGCCAGTAGTATAGATCGGCGAGAACCCTACAATGAGCAGTTCTTC	CASSIDRREPYNEQFF
-	TRBJ2-1	TRBD2	TRBV10-1	TGCGCCAGCAGTGACAGCGGGAGGGGTAATGAGCAGTTCTTC	CASSDSGRGNEQFF
-	TRBJ1-3	-	TRBV19	TGTGCCAGTAGTATCGGCCTAGGGAACACCATATATTTT	CASSIGLGNTIYF
-	TRBJ2-1	-	TRBV5-1	TGCGCCAGCAGCTGGGGGCCAGAGAGCAATGAGCAGTTCTTC	CASSWGPESNEQFF
-	TRBJ2-7	-	TRBV7-9	TGTGCCAGCAGCTTTGCCGGGTTTATGGGAGAGCAGTACTTC	CASSFAGFMGEQYF
-	TRBJ1-5	TRBD1	TRBV3-1/TRBV3-2	TGTGCCAGCAGCCAAGGGGCAGGGGGCCGGCCCCAGCATTTT	CASSQGAGGRPQHF
-	TRBJ2-5	TRBD1	TRBV5-1	TGCGCCAGCAGCTCAGGTACAGGGGGCGTGGAGACCCAGTACTTC	CASSSGTGGVETQYF
-	TRBJ2-7	-	TRBV21-1	TGTGCCAGCAGCAAACCGGGGACAGGGGGAGACTACGAGCAGTACTTC	CASSKPGTGGDYEQYF
once	TRBJ2-7	TRBD1	TRBV4-1	TGCGCCAGCAGCCAATTCTCCGGGACAGGGGACGAGCAGTACTTC	CASSQFSGTGDEQYF
-	TRBJ1-2	-	TRBV14	TGTGCCAGCAGCCATCAAGGGTTGGGACGGGTCCATGGCTACACCTTC	CASSHQGLGRVHGYTF
-	TRBJ1-4	-	TRBV7-9	TGTGCCAGCAGCTTAGATGCCCTAGGGGAAAAACTGTTTTTT	CASSLDALGEKLFF
-	TRBJ1-1	TRBD1	TRBV6-6	TGTGCCAGCAGTATCACCGGGACAGAGTACACTGAAGCTTTCTTT	CASSITGTEYTEAFF
-	TRBJ2-3	TRBD1	TRBV5-1	TGCGCCAGCAGCCTGACAGGGCCTAGCACAGATACGCAGTATTTT	CASSLTGPSTDTQYF
-	TRBJ1-5	-	TRBV6-2/TRBV6-3	TGTGCCAGCAGTTACCCCCGGGACCCTAGTAGAGGGGCCCAGCATTTT	CASSYPRDPSRGAQHF
-	TRBJ1-1	-	TRBV11-2	TGTGCCAGCAGCTTAGACTCGAGCCCGAACACTGAAGCTTTCTTT	CASSLDSSPNTEAFF
once	TRBJ2-1	TRBD2	TRBV30	TGTGCCTGGAGTAGGCGGGAGTACAATGAGCAGTTCTTC	CAWSRREYNEQFF
-	TRBJ2-3	TRBD2	TRBV6-5	TGTGCCAGCAGTTACGTTACTAGCGGGGACCCAGATACGCAGTATTTT	CASSYVTSGDPDTQYF
-	TRBJ2-7	-	TRBV12-3/TRBV12-4	TGTGCCAGCAGTTCGATTTCTGCTTACGAGCAGTACTTC	CASSSISAYEQYF
-	TRBJ2-3	TRBD1	TRBV5-1	TGCGCCAGCAGCTCGTCTGGGACAGGGATTCTAGGTGCGCAGTATTTT	CASSSSGTGILGAQYF
-	TRBJ1-1	-	TRBV27	TGTGCCAGCGCTAAGGGACGGAATGTGAACACTGAAGCTTTCTTT	CASAKGRNVNTEAFF
-	TRBJ2-7	TRBD2	TRBV9	TGTGCCAGCAGCGTAGCTACGGGGGGAGTCTACGAGCAGTACTTC	CASSVATGGVYEQYF
-	TRBJ1-5	-	TRBV27	TGTGCCGTGAACGTGGGTAGTCAGCCCCAGCATTTT	CAVNVGSQPQHF
-	TRBJ1-5	TRBD1	TRBV28	TGTGCCAGCAGTTCGCCCGGACAGGGGAGTCAGCCCCAGCATTTT	CASSSPGQGSQPQHF
-	TRBJ2-7	-	TRBV5-1	TGCGCCAGCAGCTTGAGTATCCGGGGGCCCCCCTCCTACGAGCAGTACTTC	CASSLSIRGPPSYEQYF
-	TRBJ1-1	TRBD1	TRBV7-9	TGTGCCAGCAGCATAGGGGACAGGGGATATCGGAACACTGAAGCTTTCTTT	CASSIGDRGYRNTEAFF